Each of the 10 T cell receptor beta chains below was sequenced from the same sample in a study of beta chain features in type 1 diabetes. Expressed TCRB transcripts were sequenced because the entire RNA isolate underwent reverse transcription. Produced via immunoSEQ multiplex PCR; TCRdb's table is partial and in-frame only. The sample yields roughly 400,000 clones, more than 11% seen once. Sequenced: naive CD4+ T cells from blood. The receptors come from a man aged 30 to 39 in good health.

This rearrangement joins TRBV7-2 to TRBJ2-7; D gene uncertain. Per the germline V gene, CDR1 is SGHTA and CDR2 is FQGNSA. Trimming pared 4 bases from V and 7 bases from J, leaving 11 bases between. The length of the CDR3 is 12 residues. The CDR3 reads CASSSGPWEQYF. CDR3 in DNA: TGTGCCAGCAGCTCTGGACCGTGGGAGCAGTACTTC.

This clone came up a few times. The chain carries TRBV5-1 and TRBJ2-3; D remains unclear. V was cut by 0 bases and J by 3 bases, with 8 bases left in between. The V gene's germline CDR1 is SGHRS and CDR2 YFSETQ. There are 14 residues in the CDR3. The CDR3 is CASSLVSLTDTQYF. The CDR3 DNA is TGCGCCAGCAGCTTGGTGTCATTAACAGATACGCAGTATTTT.

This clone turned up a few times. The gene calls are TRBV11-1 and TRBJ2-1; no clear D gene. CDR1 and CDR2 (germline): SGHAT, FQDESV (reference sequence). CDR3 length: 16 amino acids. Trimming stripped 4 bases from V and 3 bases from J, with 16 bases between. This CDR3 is CASSSREDEDYNEQFF. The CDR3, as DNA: TGTGCCAGCAGCTCACGCGAGGACGAGGACTACAATGAGCAGTTCTTC. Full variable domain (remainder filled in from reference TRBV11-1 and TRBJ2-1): EAEVAQSPRYKITEKSQAVAFWCDPISGHATLYWYRQILGQGPELLVQFQDESVVDDSQLPKDRFSAERLKGVDSTLKIQPAELGDSAMYLCASSSREDEDYNEQFFGPGTRLTVL.

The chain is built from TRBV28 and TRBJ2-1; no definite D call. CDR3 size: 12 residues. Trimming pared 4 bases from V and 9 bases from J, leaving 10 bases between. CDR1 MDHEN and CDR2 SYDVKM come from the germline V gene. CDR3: CASSSPNGEQFF. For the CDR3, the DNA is TGTGCCAGCAGTTCCCCTAATGGTGAGCAGTTCTTC.

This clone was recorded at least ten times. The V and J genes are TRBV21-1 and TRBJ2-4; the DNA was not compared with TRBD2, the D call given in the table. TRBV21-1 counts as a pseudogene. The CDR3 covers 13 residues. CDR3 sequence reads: CASRPSGKNIQYF. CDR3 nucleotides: TGTGCCAGCAGGCCGTCGGGCAAAAACATTCAGTACTTC.

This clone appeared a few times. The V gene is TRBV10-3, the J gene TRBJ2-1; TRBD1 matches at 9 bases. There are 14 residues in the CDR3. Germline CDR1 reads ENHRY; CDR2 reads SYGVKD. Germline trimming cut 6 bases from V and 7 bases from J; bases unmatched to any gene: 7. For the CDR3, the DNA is TGTGCCATCAGCTTAGGGACAGGGAGAAATGAGCAGTTCTTC. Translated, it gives CAISLGTGRNEQFF.

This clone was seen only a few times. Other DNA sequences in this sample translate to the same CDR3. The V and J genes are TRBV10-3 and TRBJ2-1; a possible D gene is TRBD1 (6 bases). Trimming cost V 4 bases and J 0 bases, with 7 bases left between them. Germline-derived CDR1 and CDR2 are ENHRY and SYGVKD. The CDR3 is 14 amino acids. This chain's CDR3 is CAISGTASYNEQFF. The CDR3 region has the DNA TGTGCCATCAGTGGGACAGCCTCCTACAATGAGCAGTTCTTC.

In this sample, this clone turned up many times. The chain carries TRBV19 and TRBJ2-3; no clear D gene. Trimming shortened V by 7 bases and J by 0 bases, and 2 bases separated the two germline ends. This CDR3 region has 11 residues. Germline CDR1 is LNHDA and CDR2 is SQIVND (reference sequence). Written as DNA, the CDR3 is TGTGCCAGTACGAGCACAGATACGCAGTATTTT. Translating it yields CASTSTDTQYF.

The CDR3 sequence is CASNLAGLAWETQYF. CDR3 DNA sequence: TGTGCCAGCAACCTAGCGGGCCTGGCGTGGGAGACCCAGTACTTC. The chain joins TRBV5-5 to TRBJ2-5, with 8 bases that match TRBD2. CDR1 and CDR2 from the germline V gene are SGHKS and YYEKEE (reference sequence). J was trimmed by 5 bases and V by 6 bases; bases with no gene match: 12. This CDR3 region has 15 residues.

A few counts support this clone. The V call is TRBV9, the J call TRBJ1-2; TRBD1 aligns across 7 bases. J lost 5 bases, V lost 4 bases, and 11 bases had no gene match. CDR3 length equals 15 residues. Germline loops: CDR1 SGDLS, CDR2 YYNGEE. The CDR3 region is CASSPEGGTVYGYTF. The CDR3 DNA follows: TGTGCCAGCAGCCCCGAGGGTGGGACAGTTTATGGCTACACCTTC.